In this sample, the clone carrying this TCR beta chain turned up a few times. The data derive from a study of blood T cell repertoires in COVID-19. Study summary: Both acute and convalescent COVID-19 samples were obtained from the United States, Italy and Spain. The analysed material was cDNA or gDNA that came from T cells, B-cell-depleted T cells, or PBMCs.

Per germline, CDR1 SGHTA and CDR2 FQGNSA. The CDR3 consists of 15 residues. The ends were cut back, 5 bases at V and 1 base at J, with 11 bases in the middle. Authors' methods: Cell counts per sample came from amplifying reference gene primers. Sequencing was performed with immunoSEQ multiplex PCR; in TCRdb, only in-frame clones are kept and a portion is missing. V, J and clone size were drawn from that table, and D and trimming were deduced from the DNA. The sample consists of some 77,000 clones, 87% of them appearing once. The sequence derives from a man aged 30 to 39 with acute or convalescent COVID-19. This chain uses TRBV7-2 with TRBJ1-4, with a possible D match to TRBD1 (6 bases). The sample taken for sequencing was peripheral blood. The CDR3 sequence is CASSPQTGTNEKLFF. DNA of the CDR3: TGTGCCAGCAGCCCTCAGACAGGAACTAATGAAAAACTGTTTTTT.